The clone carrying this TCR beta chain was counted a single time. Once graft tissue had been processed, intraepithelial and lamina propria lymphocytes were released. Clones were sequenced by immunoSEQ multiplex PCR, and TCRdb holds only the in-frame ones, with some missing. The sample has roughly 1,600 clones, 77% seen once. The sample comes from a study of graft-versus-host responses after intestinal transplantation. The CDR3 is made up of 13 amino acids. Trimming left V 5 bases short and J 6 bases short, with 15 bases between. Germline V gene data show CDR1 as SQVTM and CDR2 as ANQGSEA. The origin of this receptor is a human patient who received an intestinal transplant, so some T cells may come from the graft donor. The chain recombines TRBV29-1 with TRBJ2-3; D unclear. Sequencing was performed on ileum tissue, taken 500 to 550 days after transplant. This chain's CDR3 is CSVQHTDWDTQYF. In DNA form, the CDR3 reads TGCAGCGTTCAACATACCGACTGGGATACGCAGTATTTT.